This is a list of T cell receptor beta chains from one sample in a study of cytomegalovirus exposure and HLA in healthy donors. Generated by immunoSEQ multiplex PCR, the TCRdb table keeps only in-frame clones and is missing some. The table records over 85,000 clones, 63% of them present only once. Sample: PBMCs. The receptors originated from a human donor in good health. The CDR3 runs from the conserved cysteine through the conserved F or W. D genes are given only for firm matches. The listing skips clone size in some rows; elsewhere it reads once, few, many or a size class.

J gene: TRBJ2-7; clone size: once; V gene: TRBV18; D gene: TRBD2; CDR3 protein: CASSSGLAVYEQYF; CDR3 DNA: TGTGCCAGCTCAAGTGGACTAGCGGTCTACGAGCAGTACTTC
J gene: TRBJ1-2; clone size: NA; V gene: TRBV30; D gene: NA; CDR3 protein: CAWEGQSGYTF; CDR3 DNA: TGTGCCTGGGAAGGACAGAGTGGCTACACCTTC
J gene: TRBJ1-5; clone size: NA; V gene: TRBV27; D gene: NA; CDR3 protein: CASSLLGRGEQPQHF; CDR3 DNA: TGTGCCAGCAGTTTATTGGGCAGGGGAGAACAGCCCCAGCATTTT
J gene: TRBJ2-6; clone size: few; V gene: TRBV10-1; D gene: TRBD1; CDR3 protein: CASSPDRAGANVLTF; CDR3 DNA: TGCGCCAGCAGTCCAGACAGGGCTGGGGCCAACGTCCTGACTTTC
J gene: TRBJ1-1; clone size: NA; V gene: TRBV15; D gene: NA; CDR3 protein: CATSRVQGQPEAFF; CDR3 DNA: TGTGCCACCAGCAGAGTGCAGGGGCAGCCTGAAGCTTTCTTT
J gene: TRBJ2-3; clone size: NA; V gene: TRBV9; D gene: TRBD2; CDR3 protein: CASSAWTSGIADTQYF; CDR3 DNA: TGTGCCAGCAGCGCATGGACTAGCGGGATCGCAGATACGCAGTATTTT
J gene: TRBJ2-1; clone size: NA; V gene: TRBV28; D gene: TRBD2; CDR3 protein: CASSLQPSGRNEQFF; CDR3 DNA: TGTGCCAGCAGTCTGCAGCCTAGCGGGAGGAATGAGCAGTTCTTC
J gene: TRBJ2-1; clone size: NA; V gene: TRBV27; D gene: TRBD2; CDR3 protein: CASSIYAGGEQFF; CDR3 DNA: TGTGCCAGCAGTATATACGCGGGAGGTGAGCAGTTCTTC
J gene: TRBJ2-7; clone size: NA; V gene: TRBV4-1; D gene: NA; CDR3 protein: CASSQPGASSYEQYF; CDR3 DNA: TGCGCCAGCAGCCAACCAGGGGCGAGCTCCTACGAGCAGTACTTC
J gene: TRBJ1-5; clone size: NA; V gene: TRBV6-6; D gene: NA; CDR3 protein: CASRTSQPQHF; CDR3 DNA: TGTGCCAGCAGGACTAGTCAGCCCCAGCATTTT
J gene: TRBJ2-7; clone size: NA; V gene: TRBV5-1; D gene: NA; CDR3 protein: CASSLASRNRDEQYF; CDR3 DNA: TGCGCCAGCAGCTTGGCTTCGAGGAACAGGGACGAGCAGTACTTC
J gene: TRBJ1-1; clone size: NA; V gene: TRBV2; D gene: NA; CDR3 protein: CASVPREVGTEAFF; CDR3 DNA: TGTGCCAGCGTCCCCAGGGAGGTGGGTACTGAAGCTTTCTTT
J gene: TRBJ1-2; clone size: few; V gene: TRBV19; D gene: NA; CDR3 protein: CASSVNNYYGYTF; CDR3 DNA: TGTGCCAGTAGTGTAAACAATTACTATGGCTACACCTTC
J gene: TRBJ2-2; clone size: few; V gene: TRBV7-9; D gene: TRBD2; CDR3 protein: CASSFRSGSTYTGELFF; CDR3 DNA: TGTGCCAGCAGCTTCCGCAGCGGGAGTACGTACACCGGGGAGCTGTTTTTT
J gene: TRBJ2-1; clone size: NA; V gene: TRBV5-1; D gene: TRBD1; CDR3 protein: CASSLVAGTGYNEQFF; CDR3 DNA: TGCGCCAGCAGCTTGGTTGCCGGGACAGGATACAATGAGCAGTTCTTC
J gene: TRBJ2-1; clone size: NA; V gene: TRBV13; D gene: TRBD2; CDR3 protein: CASSTRLAALASYNEQFF; CDR3 DNA: TGTGCCAGCAGCACCCGACTAGCGGCTTTGGCGTCCTACAATGAGCAGTTCTTC
J gene: TRBJ1-1; clone size: NA; V gene: TRBV2; D gene: NA; CDR3 protein: CASVGSRRGMNTEAFF; CDR3 DNA: TGTGCCAGCGTGGGTTCTAGGCGCGGGATGAACACTGAAGCTTTCTTT
J gene: TRBJ2-7; clone size: NA; V gene: TRBV19; D gene: TRBD2; CDR3 protein: CASSAGLAVTYEQYF; CDR3 DNA: TGTGCCAGTAGTGCGGGACTAGCGGTGACCTACGAGCAGTACTTC
J gene: TRBJ1-1; clone size: few; V gene: TRBV7-6; D gene: NA; CDR3 protein: CASSLSPRANTEAFF; CDR3 DNA: TGTGCCAGCAGCTTAAGTCCCAGGGCTAACACTGAAGCTTTCTTT
J gene: TRBJ2-7; clone size: NA; V gene: TRBV4-1; D gene: TRBD1; CDR3 protein: CASSQVNGQGYEQYF; CDR3 DNA: TGCGCCAGCAGCCAAGTTAACGGACAGGGCTACGAGCAGTACTTC
J gene: TRBJ1-1; clone size: NA; V gene: TRBV5-1; D gene: NA; CDR3 protein: CASSTGYTEAFF; CDR3 DNA: TGCGCCAGCAGCACGGGTTACACTGAAGCTTTCTTT
J gene: TRBJ1-1; clone size: few; V gene: TRBV7-2; D gene: NA; CDR3 protein: CASSLVSVPRAEAFF; CDR3 DNA: TGTGCCAGCAGCTTAGTTTCGGTCCCCCGCGCTGAAGCTTTCTTT
J gene: TRBJ2-1; clone size: few; V gene: TRBV19; D gene: TRBD2; CDR3 protein: CASSIAGTSGRGSYNEQFF; CDR3 DNA: TGTGCCAGTAGTATAGCCGGGACTAGCGGGAGAGGAAGTTACAATGAGCAGTTCTTC
J gene: TRBJ2-1; clone size: NA; V gene: TRBV5-1; D gene: TRBD2; CDR3 protein: CASSLESGRVYEQFF; CDR3 DNA: TGCGCCAGCAGTTTAGAAAGCGGGAGGGTCTATGAGCAGTTCTTC
J gene: TRBJ2-5; clone size: once; V gene: TRBV7-9; D gene: TRBD1; CDR3 protein: CASSIEGQILQETQYF; CDR3 DNA: TGTGCCAGCAGCATAGAGGGACAGATACTCCAAGAGACCCAGTACTTC
J gene: TRBJ2-7; clone size: NA; V gene: TRBV27; D gene: NA; CDR3 protein: CASSLRGGTYEQYF; CDR3 DNA: TGTGCCAGCAGTTTAAGGGGGGGAACCTACGAGCAGTACTTC
J gene: TRBJ2-5; clone size: NA; V gene: TRBV7-2; D gene: NA; CDR3 protein: CASSRRGTVQETQYF; CDR3 DNA: TGTGCCAGCAGCCGGCGCGGCACGGTTCAAGAGACCCAGTACTTC
J gene: TRBJ1-4; clone size: once; V gene: TRBV7-9; D gene: NA; CDR3 protein: CASSFSAGNEKLFF; CDR3 DNA: TGTGCCAGCAGCTTTAGTGCCGGGAATGAAAAACTGTTTTTT
J gene: TRBJ1-4; clone size: few; V gene: TRBV27; D gene: NA; CDR3 protein: CASSLDIPGPGNDGTNEKLFF; CDR3 DNA: TGTGCCAGCAGTTTGGACATCCCGGGCCCTGGAAACGACGGAACTAATGAAAAACTGTTTTTT
J gene: TRBJ2-7; clone size: NA; V gene: TRBV5-6; D gene: NA; CDR3 protein: CASSLFTSVYEQYF; CDR3 DNA: TGTGCCAGCAGCTTGTTTACAAGTGTATACGAGCAGTACTTC
J gene: TRBJ2-5; clone size: NA; V gene: TRBV18; D gene: TRBD2; CDR3 protein: CASSPKGLAGPSQETQYF; CDR3 DNA: TGTGCCAGCTCACCAAAGGGACTAGCGGGTCCTTCCCAAGAGACCCAGTACTTC
J gene: TRBJ1-2; clone size: NA; V gene: TRBV29-1; D gene: NA; CDR3 protein: CSAVLGQGYTF; CDR3 DNA: TGCAGCGCCGTGTTGGGGCAAGGCTACACCTTC
J gene: TRBJ2-1; clone size: few; V gene: TRBV27; D gene: NA; CDR3 protein: CASSLGQGYNEQFF; CDR3 DNA: TGTGCCAGCAGTTTAGGTCAGGGTTACAATGAGCAGTTCTTC
J gene: TRBJ2-5; clone size: NA; V gene: TRBV7-8; D gene: NA; CDR3 protein: CASSPRGRFRETQYF; CDR3 DNA: TGTGCCAGCAGCCCACGTGGGAGGTTTCGGGAGACCCAGTACTTC
J gene: TRBJ2-7; clone size: NA; V gene: TRBV19; D gene: TRBD2; CDR3 protein: CASSEGLAGTYEQYF; CDR3 DNA: TGTGCCAGTAGTGAGGGACTAGCGGGAACCTACGAGCAGTACTTC
J gene: TRBJ2-1; clone size: NA; V gene: TRBV7-2; D gene: NA; CDR3 protein: CASSLGVNEQFF; CDR3 DNA: TGTGCCAGCAGCTTAGGAGTCAATGAGCAGTTCTTC
J gene: TRBJ2-1; clone size: NA; V gene: TRBV5-6; D gene: NA; CDR3 protein: CASSLGAGSYNEQFF; CDR3 DNA: TGTGCCAGCAGCTTGGGTGCGGGATCCTACAATGAGCAGTTCTTC
J gene: TRBJ2-7; clone size: NA; V gene: TRBV27; D gene: TRBD1; CDR3 protein: CASSSLQGAYEQYF; CDR3 DNA: TGTGCCAGCAGTTCCTTACAGGGGGCGTACGAGCAGTACTTC
J gene: TRBJ2-7; clone size: few; V gene: TRBV5-1; D gene: TRBD2; CDR3 protein: CASSLVLAGDGEQYF; CDR3 DNA: TGCGCCAGCAGCTTGGTGCTAGCGGGAGATGGCGAGCAGTACTTC
J gene: TRBJ2-1; clone size: NA; V gene: TRBV2; D gene: TRBD2; CDR3 protein: CASSPTSGRGNEQFF; CDR3 DNA: TGTGCCAGCAGCCCGACTAGCGGGAGGGGCAATGAGCAGTTCTTC
J gene: TRBJ2-7; clone size: NA; V gene: TRBV19; D gene: TRBD2; CDR3 protein: CASSTKQPGLAAYEQYF; CDR3 DNA: TGTGCCAGTAGTACAAAACAGCCGGGACTAGCGGCCTACGAGCAGTACTTC
J gene: TRBJ1-1; clone size: NA; V gene: TRBV5-6; D gene: TRBD1; CDR3 protein: CASSLLETGGGEAFF; CDR3 DNA: TGTGCCAGCAGCTTGCTGGAAACAGGGGGCGGTGAAGCTTTCTTT
J gene: TRBJ2-7; clone size: NA; V gene: TRBV6-1; D gene: NA; CDR3 protein: CASSGSAYEQYF; CDR3 DNA: TGTGCCAGCAGCGGGAGCGCCTACGAGCAGTACTTC
J gene: TRBJ1-3; clone size: NA; V gene: TRBV2; D gene: NA; CDR3 protein: CASRAQGSGNTIYF; CDR3 DNA: TGTGCCAGCAGGGCTCAGGGATCTGGAAACACCATATATTTT
J gene: TRBJ1-2; clone size: few; V gene: TRBV6-5; D gene: NA; CDR3 protein: CASVGFKGVYGYTF; CDR3 DNA: TGTGCCAGCGTAGGCTTTAAAGGGGTCTATGGCTACACCTTC
J gene: TRBJ2-1; clone size: NA; V gene: TRBV5-1; D gene: NA; CDR3 protein: CASSLDLLTEQFF; CDR3 DNA: TGCGCCAGCAGCTTGGATTTACTGACAGAGCAGTTCTTC
J gene: TRBJ2-1; clone size: NA; V gene: TRBV5-6; D gene: TRBD1; CDR3 protein: CASSLWDRAYNEQFF; CDR3 DNA: TGTGCCAGCAGCTTGTGGGACAGGGCCTACAATGAGCAGTTCTTC
J gene: TRBJ1-1; clone size: NA; V gene: TRBV28; D gene: NA; CDR3 protein: CASIPQGSLQTEAFF; CDR3 DNA: TGTGCCAGCATCCCCCAGGGATCCCTTCAGACTGAAGCTTTCTTT
J gene: TRBJ2-7; clone size: few; V gene: TRBV5-1; D gene: TRBD2; CDR3 protein: CASKTSGLSYEQYF; CDR3 DNA: TGCGCCAGTAAGACTAGCGGCTTATCCTACGAGCAGTACTTC
J gene: TRBJ2-1; clone size: few; V gene: TRBV2; D gene: TRBD1; CDR3 protein: CASKGQGDAYEQFF; CDR3 DNA: TGTGCCAGCAAGGGACAGGGGGATGCGTATGAGCAGTTCTTC
J gene: TRBJ2-7; clone size: NA; V gene: TRBV5-1; D gene: NA; CDR3 protein: CASSQGTGSYEQYF; CDR3 DNA: TGCGCCAGCAGCCAGGGGACCGGCTCCTACGAGCAGTACTTC
J gene: TRBJ2-7; clone size: NA; V gene: TRBV12-5; D gene: NA; CDR3 protein: CASGLVQDEQYF; CDR3 DNA: TGTGCTAGTGGTTTGGTACAGGACGAGCAGTACTTC
J gene: TRBJ2-2; clone size: once; V gene: TRBV9; D gene: NA; CDR3 protein: CASSAGGSWTGELFF; CDR3 DNA: TGTGCCAGCAGCGCAGGGGGGAGCTGGACCGGGGAGCTGTTTTTT
J gene: TRBJ2-7; clone size: NA; V gene: TRBV5-4; D gene: NA; CDR3 protein: CASSADPRGSYEQYF; CDR3 DNA: TGTGCCAGCAGCGCGGACCCCCGGGGGTCCTACGAGCAGTACTTC
J gene: TRBJ2-5; clone size: NA; V gene: TRBV5-1; D gene: NA; CDR3 protein: CASRGIQALQETQYF; CDR3 DNA: TGCGCCAGCAGAGGGATACAGGCACTTCAAGAGACCCAGTACTTC
J gene: TRBJ1-1; clone size: NA; V gene: TRBV5-1; D gene: TRBD1; CDR3 protein: CASSQDRGVTEAFF; CDR3 DNA: TGCGCCAGCAGCCAGGACAGGGGTGTCACTGAAGCTTTCTTT
J gene: TRBJ2-7; clone size: NA; V gene: TRBV7-9; D gene: NA; CDR3 protein: CASSWPERLTYEQYF; CDR3 DNA: TGTGCCAGCAGCTGGCCCGAGAGGTTAACCTACGAGCAGTACTTC
J gene: TRBJ1-5; clone size: NA; V gene: TRBV6-5; D gene: TRBD1; CDR3 protein: CASSSRQGASNQPQHF; CDR3 DNA: TGTGCCAGCAGTTCACGACAGGGGGCGAGTAATCAGCCCCAGCATTTT
J gene: TRBJ2-1; clone size: NA; V gene: TRBV7-2; D gene: NA; CDR3 protein: CASSVTLVYPNNEQFF; CDR3 DNA: TGTGCCAGCAGCGTAACCCTAGTATACCCGAACAATGAGCAGTTCTTC
J gene: TRBJ2-7; clone size: NA; V gene: TRBV30; D gene: TRBD1; CDR3 protein: CAWKSSGTAYEQYF; CDR3 DNA: TGTGCCTGGAAGTCTTCTGGGACAGCCTACGAGCAGTACTTC